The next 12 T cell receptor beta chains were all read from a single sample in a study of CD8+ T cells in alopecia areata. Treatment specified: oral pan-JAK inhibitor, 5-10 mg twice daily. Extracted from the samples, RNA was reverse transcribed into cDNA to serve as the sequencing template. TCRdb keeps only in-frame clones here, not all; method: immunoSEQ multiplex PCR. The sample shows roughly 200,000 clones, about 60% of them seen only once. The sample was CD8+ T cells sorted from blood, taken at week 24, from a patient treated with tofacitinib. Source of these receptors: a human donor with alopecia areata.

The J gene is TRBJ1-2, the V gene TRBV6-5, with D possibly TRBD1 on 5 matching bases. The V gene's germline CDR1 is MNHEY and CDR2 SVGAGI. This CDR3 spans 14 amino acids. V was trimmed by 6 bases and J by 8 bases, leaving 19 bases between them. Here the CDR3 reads CASSETRDSAGYTF. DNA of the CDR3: TGTGCCAGCAGCGAGACCCGGGACTCGGCCGGCTACACCTTC.

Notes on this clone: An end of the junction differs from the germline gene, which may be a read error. The CDR3 DNA reads as TGTGCCAGCAGCTTATCGCCGGACCCATACGAGCAGTACTTC. Translation: CASSLSPDPYEQYF. The chain employs TRBV28 and TRBJ2-7, with unresolved D. Germline values: CDR1 MDHEN, CDR2 SYDVKM. CDR3 size: 14 residues. Full variable domain (missing parts from reference TRBV28 and TRBJ2-7): DVKVTQSSRYLVKRTGEKVFLECVQDMDHENMFWYRQDPGLGLRLIYFSYDVKMKEKGDIPEGYSVSREKKERFSLILESASTNQTSMYLCASSLSPDPYEQYFGPGTRLTVT.

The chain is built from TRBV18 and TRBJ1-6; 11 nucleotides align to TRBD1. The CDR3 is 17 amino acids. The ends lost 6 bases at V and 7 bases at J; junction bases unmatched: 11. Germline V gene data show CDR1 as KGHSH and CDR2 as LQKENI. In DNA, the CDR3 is TGTGCCAGCTCCCGAGCGGACAGGGGGCGCGAGAATTCACCCCTCCACTTT. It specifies CASSRADRGRENSPLHF.

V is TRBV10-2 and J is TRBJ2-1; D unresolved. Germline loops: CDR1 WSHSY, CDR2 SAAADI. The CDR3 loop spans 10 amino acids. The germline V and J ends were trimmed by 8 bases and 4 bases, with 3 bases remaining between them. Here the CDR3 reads CASGYNEQFF. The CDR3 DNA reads TGCGCCAGCGGATACAATGAGCAGTTCTTC.

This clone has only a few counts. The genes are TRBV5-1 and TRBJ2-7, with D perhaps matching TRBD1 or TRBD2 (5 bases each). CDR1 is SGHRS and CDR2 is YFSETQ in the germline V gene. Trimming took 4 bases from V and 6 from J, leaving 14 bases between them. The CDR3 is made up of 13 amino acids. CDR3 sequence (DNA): TGCGCCAGCAGCGCCTCGGGACCCCGCGAGCAGTACTTC. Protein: CASSASGPREQYF.

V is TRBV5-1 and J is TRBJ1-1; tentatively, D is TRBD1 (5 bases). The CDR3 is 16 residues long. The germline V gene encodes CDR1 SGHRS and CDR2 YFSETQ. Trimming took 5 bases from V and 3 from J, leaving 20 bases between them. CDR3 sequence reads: CASSGAGRITDTEAFF. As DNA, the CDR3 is TGCGCCAGCAGTGGGGCAGGGCGGATAACGGACACTGAAGCTTTCTTT.

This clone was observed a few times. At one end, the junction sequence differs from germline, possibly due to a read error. In DNA form, the CDR3 reads TGCAGCGTCGAAGCGGGGGGGTTTGAGACCCAGTACTTC. It translates to CSVEAGGFETQYF. The chain has TRBV29-1 and TRBJ2-5; 10 bases are a match to TRBD2. Germline V gene data show CDR1 as SQVTM and CDR2 as ANQGSEA. CDR3 length equals 13 residues.

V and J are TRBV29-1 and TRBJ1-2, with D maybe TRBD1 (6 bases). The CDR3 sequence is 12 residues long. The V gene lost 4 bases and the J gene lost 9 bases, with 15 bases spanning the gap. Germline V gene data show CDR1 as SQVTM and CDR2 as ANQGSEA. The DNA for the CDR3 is TGCAGCGTTGTGCGGGACAAGGGTAGCTACACCTTC. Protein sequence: CSVVRDKGSYTF.

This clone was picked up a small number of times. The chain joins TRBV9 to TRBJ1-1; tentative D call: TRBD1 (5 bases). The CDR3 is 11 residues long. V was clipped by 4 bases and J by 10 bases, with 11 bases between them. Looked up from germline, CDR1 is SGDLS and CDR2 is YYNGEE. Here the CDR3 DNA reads TGTGCCAGCAGCACAGGCGCGAGAGCTTTCTTT. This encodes CASSTGARAFF.

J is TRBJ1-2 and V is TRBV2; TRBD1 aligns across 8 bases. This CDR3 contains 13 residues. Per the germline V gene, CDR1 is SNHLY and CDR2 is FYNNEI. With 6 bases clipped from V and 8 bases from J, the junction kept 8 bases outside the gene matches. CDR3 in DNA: TGTGCCAGCAGCGGGACAGGTGGAAGAGGCTACACCTTC. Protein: CASSGTGGRGYTF.

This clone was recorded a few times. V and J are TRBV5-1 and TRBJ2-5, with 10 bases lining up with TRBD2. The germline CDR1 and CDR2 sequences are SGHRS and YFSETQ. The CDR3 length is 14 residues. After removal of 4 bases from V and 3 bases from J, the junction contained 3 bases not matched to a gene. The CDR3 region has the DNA TGCGCCAGCAGCGCCGGGACTAGCGAAGAGACCCAGTACTTC. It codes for CASSAGTSEETQYF.

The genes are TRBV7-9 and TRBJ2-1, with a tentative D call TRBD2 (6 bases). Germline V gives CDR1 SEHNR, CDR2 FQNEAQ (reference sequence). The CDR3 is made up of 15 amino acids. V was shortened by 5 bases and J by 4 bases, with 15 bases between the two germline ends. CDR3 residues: CASSHPTLAYNEQFF. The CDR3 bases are TGTGCCAGCAGCCATCCCACACTAGCATACAATGAGCAGTTCTTC.